This T cell receptor beta chain was found in a study of cytomegalovirus exposure and HLA in healthy donors (dated by TCRdb to 2015 to 2018). Context from the whole study: The roughly 700 repertoires of the first cohort and the 120 validation repertoires were produced on the same platform, according to a later analysis. The study aimed to test whether cataloging public T cell receptors could reveal signatures of past pathogen exposure. Along with the approximately 620-subject first cohort, a separate validation cohort of over a hundred different subjects was used. The study combined high-throughput TCR immunosequencing, statistical association of individual TCRs with disease status, and machine learning to predict cytomegalovirus infection status. Results the study describes overall, beyond this receptor: Subsequent analysis determined that TCRs grouped into clusters in the first cohort also showed a tendency toward co-occurrence across the roughly 110 validation repertoires, and 85% to 95% of cluster scores exceeded 0. The validation cohort had no HLA typing available for a later analysis, so co-occurrence within that cohort was assessed over all 110 or so repertoires. Cytomegalovirus status was reported to be diagnosed by the classifier with high specificity and sensitivity in both the original and validation cohorts. Across donors, most TCR sequences were observed very rarely, whereas some public TCRs were present in many individuals. According to the authors, the approach could potentially be generalized to other disease states and immunological phenotypes. In vitro tests confirmed that a few of the cytomegalovirus-associated TCR beta chains recognize cytomegalovirus antigens. The study gave a list of some 150 TCR beta chains associated with cytomegalovirus.

To prepare the library, the immunoSEQ multiplex PCR assay was applied. Per the authors' processing: To diagnose cytomegalovirus status from the catalog of TCR beta chain sequences, a statistical classification framework was built. Imported from immuneACCESS, the table was reduced by TCRdb to in-frame sequences with V and J called. These copies leave out some clones; in studies compared against another copy, an unresolved V gene accounts for under half, and the cause of the remainder is not known. V and J calls and clone size are given by that table; D and trimming were obtained from the DNA. Counted in this sample were about 110,000 clones; approximately 96% of them appeared once. The top ten hold roughly 0.67% of the sample. The donors belonged to the validation cohort of over a hundred subjects, which was separate from the approximately 680-subject first cohort. In the germline V gene, CDR1 corresponds to SGHTA and CDR2 to FQGNSA. Reading from cysteine to phenylalanine, the CDR3 counts 16 amino acids. Solely the CDR3 DNA is kept, with 48 bases framed from the first base. V is pruned by 5 bases and J by 2 bases, leaving 11 bases of the junction without a gene match.

The sample holds one count of this clone. What this receptor recognizes is not known. The sample holds no much larger clone one base away, and base qualities are not on file. The specimen was PBMCs. This sequence was found in a woman aged 18-29 years in good health and CMV-seronegative. The sequence is built from TRBV7-2 and TRBJ2-7; 8 of the junction bases match TRBD2. In nucleotides, the sequence is TGTGCCAGCAGCACCTCTGTTAGCGGGGATACCTACGAGCAGTACTTC. The resulting protein is CASSTSVSGDTYEQYF.